Here is one T cell receptor beta chain with its context. Per the study methods: Using reference gene primer amplification, nucleated cell counts were estimated. The table came from immunoSEQ multiplex PCR; TCRdb's copy has only in-frame clones and leaves some out. V, J and clone size reflect that table, while D and trimming were determined from the DNA. Here the sample spans 200,000 to 250,000 clones, roughly 85% being singletons. This CDR3 comprises 13 residues. The V end was cut by 1 base, the J end by 7 bases, with 8 bases between. The germline V gene encodes CDR1 MRHNA and CDR2 SNTAGT. The data belong to a study of blood T cell repertoires in COVID-19. Study-level background: Acute and convalescent COVID-19 specimens originated in the United States, Italy and Spain. Nucleic acid was either cDNA or gDNA, and it came from T cells, B-cell-depleted T cells, or PBMCs.

This clonotype was sampled from a man aged 30 to 39 who had recovered from COVID-19. The sequenced material came from peripheral blood. The genes are TRBV6-4 and TRBJ1-5; a possible D gene is TRBD1 (6 bases). This CDR3 reads CASSDLQGQPQHF. The CDR3 region has the DNA TGTGCCAGCAGTGACTTACAGGGCCAGCCCCAGCATTTT.